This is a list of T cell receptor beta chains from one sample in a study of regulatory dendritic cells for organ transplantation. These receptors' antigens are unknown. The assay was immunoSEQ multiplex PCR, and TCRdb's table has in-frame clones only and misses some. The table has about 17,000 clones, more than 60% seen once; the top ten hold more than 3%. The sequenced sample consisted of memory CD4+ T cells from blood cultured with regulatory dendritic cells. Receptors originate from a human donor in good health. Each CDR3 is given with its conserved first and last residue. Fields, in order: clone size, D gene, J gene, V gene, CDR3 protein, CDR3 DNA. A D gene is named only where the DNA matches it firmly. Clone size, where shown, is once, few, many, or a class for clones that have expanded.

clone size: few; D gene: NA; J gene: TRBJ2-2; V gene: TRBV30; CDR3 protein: CAWSVQSAGELFF; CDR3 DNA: TGTGCCTGGAGTGTACAGTCAGCCGGGGAGCTGTTTTTT
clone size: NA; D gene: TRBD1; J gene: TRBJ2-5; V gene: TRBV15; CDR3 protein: CATSRDLRQGLKETQYF; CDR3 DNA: TGTGCCACCAGCAGAGATCTCCGACAGGGCCTAAAAGAGACCCAGTACTTC
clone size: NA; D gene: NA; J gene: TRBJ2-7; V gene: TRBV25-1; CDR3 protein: CASSSPGGNSGYEQYF; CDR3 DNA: TGTGCCAGCAGCTCCCCTGGGGGCAATTCAGGCTACGAGCAGTACTTC
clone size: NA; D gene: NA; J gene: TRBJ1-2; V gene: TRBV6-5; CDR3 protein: CASSESQAQLGYTF; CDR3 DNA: TGTGCCAGCAGTGAATCTCAAGCACAGCTTGGCTACACCTTC
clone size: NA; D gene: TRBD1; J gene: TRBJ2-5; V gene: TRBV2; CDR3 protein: CASSETGVGQETQYF; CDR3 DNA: TGTGCCAGCAGTGAAACAGGGGTGGGGCAAGAGACCCAGTACTTC
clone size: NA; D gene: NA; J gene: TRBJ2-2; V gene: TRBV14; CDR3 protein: CASSQLSTGELFF; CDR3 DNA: TGTGCCAGCAGCCAACTCTCCACCGGGGAGCTGTTTTTT
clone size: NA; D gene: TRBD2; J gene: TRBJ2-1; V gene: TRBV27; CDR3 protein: CASRREYSGGANEQFF; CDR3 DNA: TGTGCCAGCAGAAGGGAATATAGCGGGGGGGCCAATGAGCAGTTCTTC
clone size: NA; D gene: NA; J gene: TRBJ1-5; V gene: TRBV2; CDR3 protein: CASRKTRDTNQPQHF; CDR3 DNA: TGTGCCAGCAGGAAGACCCGGGACACCAATCAGCCCCAGCATTTT
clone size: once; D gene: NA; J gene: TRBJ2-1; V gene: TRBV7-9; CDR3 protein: CASSSLEGGEQFF; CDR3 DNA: TGTGCCAGCAGCTCCCTGGAAGGAGGTGAGCAGTTCTTC
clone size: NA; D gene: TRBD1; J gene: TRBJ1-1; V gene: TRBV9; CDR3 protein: CASSVGIQGANTEAFF; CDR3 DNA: TGTGCCAGCAGCGTCGGGATACAGGGGGCTAACACTGAAGCTTTCTTT
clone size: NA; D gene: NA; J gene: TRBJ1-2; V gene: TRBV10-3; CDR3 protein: CAISESGPDYGYTF; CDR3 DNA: TGTGCCATCAGTGAGTCTGGCCCTGACTATGGCTACACCTTC
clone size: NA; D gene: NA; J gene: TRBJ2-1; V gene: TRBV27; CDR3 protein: CASSFGGPSSPLSRFF; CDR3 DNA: TGTGCCAGCAGTTTCGGAGGGCCCTCTTCGCCACTGTCCCGGTTCTTC
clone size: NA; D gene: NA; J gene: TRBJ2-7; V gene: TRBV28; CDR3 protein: CASSLLGGTSYEQYF; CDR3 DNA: TGTGCCAGCAGTTTATTGGGCGGGACCTCCTACGAGCAGTACTTC
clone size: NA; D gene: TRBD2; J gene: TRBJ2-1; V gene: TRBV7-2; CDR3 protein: CASSSGLAGGKYNEQFF; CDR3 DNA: TGTGCCAGCAGCTCGGGACTAGCGGGGGGAAAATACAATGAGCAGTTCTTC
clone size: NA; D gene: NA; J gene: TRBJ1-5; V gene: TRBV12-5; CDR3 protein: CASGSGNSNQPQHF; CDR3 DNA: TGTGCTAGTGGTTCGGGGAATAGCAATCAGCCCCAGCATTTT
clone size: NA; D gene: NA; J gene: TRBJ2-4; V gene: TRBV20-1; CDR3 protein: CSADLEDIQYF; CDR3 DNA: TGCAGTGCCGATCTCGAGGACATTCAGTACTTC
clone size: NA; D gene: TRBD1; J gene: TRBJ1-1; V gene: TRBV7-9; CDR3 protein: CASSLAGLDRAEAFF; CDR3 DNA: TGTGCCAGCAGCTTAGCGGGGTTGGACAGGGCTGAAGCTTTCTTT
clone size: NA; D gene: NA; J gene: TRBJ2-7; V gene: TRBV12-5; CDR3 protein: CASGLLEGRNEQYF; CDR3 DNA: TGTGCTAGTGGTTTGTTAGAGGGCCGAAACGAGCAGTACTTC
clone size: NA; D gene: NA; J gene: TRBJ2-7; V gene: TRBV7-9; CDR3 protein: CASSLRGRSYEQYF; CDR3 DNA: TGTGCCAGCAGCTTGAGGGGACGCTCCTACGAGCAGTACTTC
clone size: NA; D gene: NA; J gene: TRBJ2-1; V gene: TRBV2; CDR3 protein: CASSEDSFNEQFF; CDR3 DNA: TGTGCCAGCAGTGAAGACAGTTTCAATGAGCAGTTCTTC
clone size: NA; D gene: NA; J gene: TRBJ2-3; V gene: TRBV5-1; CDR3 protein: CASSPYTTDTQYF; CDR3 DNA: TGCGCCAGCAGCCCATACACCACAGATACGCAGTATTTT
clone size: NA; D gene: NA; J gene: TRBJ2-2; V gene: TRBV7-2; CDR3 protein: CASRKGPGELFF; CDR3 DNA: TGTGCCAGCAGGAAAGGGCCCGGGGAGCTGTTTTTT
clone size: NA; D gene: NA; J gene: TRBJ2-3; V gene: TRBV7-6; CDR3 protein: CASSLGHRTDTQYF; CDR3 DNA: TGTGCCAGCAGCTTAGGGCACCGGACAGATACGCAGTATTTT
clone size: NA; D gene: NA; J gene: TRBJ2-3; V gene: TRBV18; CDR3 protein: CASSPGEGATDTQYF; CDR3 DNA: TGTGCCAGCTCACCAGGGGAAGGGGCTACAGATACGCAGTATTTT
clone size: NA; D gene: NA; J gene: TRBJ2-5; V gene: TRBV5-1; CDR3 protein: CASSLGQGLHQETQYF; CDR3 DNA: TGCGCCAGCAGCTTGGGCCAGGGTCTTCACCAAGAGACCCAGTACTTC
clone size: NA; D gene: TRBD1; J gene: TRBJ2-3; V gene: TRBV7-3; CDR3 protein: CASSPSPGQGRESTDTQYF; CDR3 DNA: TGTGCCAGCAGCCCCTCCCCGGGACAGGGTCGAGAGAGCACAGATACGCAGTATTTT
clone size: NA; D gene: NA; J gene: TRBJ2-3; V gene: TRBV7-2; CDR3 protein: CASSLTQTTDTQYF; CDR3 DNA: TGTGCCAGCAGCTTAACACAGACTACAGATACGCAGTATTTT
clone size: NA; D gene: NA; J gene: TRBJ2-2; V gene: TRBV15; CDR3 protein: CATSRSDSAGTGELFF; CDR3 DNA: TGTGCCACCAGCAGATCGGACAGCGCGGGGACCGGGGAGCTGTTTTTT
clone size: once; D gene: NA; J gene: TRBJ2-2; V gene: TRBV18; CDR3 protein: CASSPQGYGELFF; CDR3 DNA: TGTGCCAGCTCACCCCAGGGGTACGGGGAGCTGTTTTTT
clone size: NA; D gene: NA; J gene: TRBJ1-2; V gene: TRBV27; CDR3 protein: CASSKTTGAYGYTF; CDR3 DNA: TGTGCCAGCAGTAAAACAACAGGTGCCTATGGCTACACCTTC
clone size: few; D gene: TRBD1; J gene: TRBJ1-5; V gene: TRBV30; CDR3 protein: CAWSAGQHQPQHF; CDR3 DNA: TGTGCCTGGAGCGCGGGACAGCATCAGCCCCAGCATTTT
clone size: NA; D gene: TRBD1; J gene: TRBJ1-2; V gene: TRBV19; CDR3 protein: CASRGQGELSYGYTF; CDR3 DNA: TGTGCCAGTAGGGGACAGGGTGAACTTTCCTATGGCTACACCTTC
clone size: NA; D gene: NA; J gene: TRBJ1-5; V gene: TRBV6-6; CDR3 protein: CASSSEGWQPQHF; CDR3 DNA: TGTGCCAGCAGTTCGGAGGGGTGGCAGCCCCAGCATTTT
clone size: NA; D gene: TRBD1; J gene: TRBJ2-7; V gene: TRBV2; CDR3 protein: CASSEGTGFLEQYF; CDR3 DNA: TGTGCCAGCAGTGAAGGGACAGGTTTTCTTGAGCAGTACTTC
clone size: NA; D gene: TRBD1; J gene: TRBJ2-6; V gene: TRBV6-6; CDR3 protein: CASSRDRSGANVLTF; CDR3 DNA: TGTGCCAGCAGCCGGGACAGGTCCGGGGCCAACGTCCTGACTTTC
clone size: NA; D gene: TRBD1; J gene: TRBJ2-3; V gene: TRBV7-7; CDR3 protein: CASSSGTGRADTQYF; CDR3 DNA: TGTGCTAGCAGCTCCGGGACAGGGCGGGCAGATACGCAGTATTTT